This T cell receptor (beta chain) was identified during a study of blood T cell repertoires in COVID-19. Data came from immunoSEQ multiplex PCR; TCRdb stores just in-frame clones and leaves some out. The sample carries 250,000 or so clones, approximately 80% recorded once. V lost 6 bases and J lost 11; bases outside the gene matches: 14. This CDR3 is 15 amino acids long. The germline CDR1 and CDR2 sequences are LNHDA and SQIVND (reference sequence). Sequencing was performed on peripheral blood. The chain uses TRBV19 and TRBJ1-5; the match to TRBD1 covers 9 bases. The receptor comes from a man older than 75 with acute or convalescent COVID-19. CDR3 sequence: CASSPNRRQGEAQHF. The CDR3 DNA reads TGTGCCAGTAGCCCTAACCGCCGACAGGGGGAGGCCCAGCATTTT.